The TCR beta chain described here comes from a study of cytomegalovirus exposure and HLA in healthy donors. The overall study: HLA-typed donors were the source of about 85 million unique TCRs, which an early data release held.

The study ran its PCR with 60 Vbeta and 13 Jbeta primers. Only in-frame clones appear in the TCRdb table, and some are missing; sequencing was by immunoSEQ multiplex PCR. The sample consists of around 180,000 clones, around 80% of them appearing once. As regards this clone: Antigen specificity is unknown.

The CDR3 consists of 14 residues. The ends lost 5 bases at V and 7 bases at J; junction bases unmatched: 7. Germline V gives CDR1 MNHNS, CDR2 SASEGT. General observations from the study: Serostatus for CMV was the only available immune exposure information. In an earlier analysis, productive rearrangement rates for most beta V segments clustered near 87% or 30%.

This clonotype was obtained from a woman aged 25 to 39 in good health and CMV-seropositive. Sequencing used PBMCs. The chain employs TRBV6-1 and TRBJ2-1; TRBD1 aligns across 8 bases. CDR3 residues: CASSTQDRGNEQFF. The CDR3 DNA reads as TGTGCCAGCAGTACCCAAGACAGGGGAAATGAGCAGTTCTTC.